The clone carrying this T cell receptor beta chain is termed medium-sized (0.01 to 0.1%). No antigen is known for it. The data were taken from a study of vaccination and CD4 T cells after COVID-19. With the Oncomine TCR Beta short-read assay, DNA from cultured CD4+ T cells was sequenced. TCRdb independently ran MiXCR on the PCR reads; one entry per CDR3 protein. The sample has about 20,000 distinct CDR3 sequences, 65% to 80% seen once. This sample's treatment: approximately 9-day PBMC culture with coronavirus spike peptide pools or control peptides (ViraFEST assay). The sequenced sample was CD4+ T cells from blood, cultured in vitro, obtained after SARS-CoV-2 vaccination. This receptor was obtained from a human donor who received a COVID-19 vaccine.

The CDR3 sequence: CSAESYNEQFF. DNA for the CDR3: TGCAGTGCAGAAAGCTACAATGAGCAGTTCTTC. This chain connects TRBV20-1 to TRBJ2-1; no reliable D call. CDR1 is DFQATT, CDR2 SNEGSKA, per germline (reference sequence). Trimming stripped 6 bases from V and 3 bases from J, with 6 bases between. The CDR3 totals 11 residues.